The 13 T cell receptor beta chains listed next were all sequenced from one sample in a study of blood T cell repertoires in COVID-19. Data came from immunoSEQ multiplex PCR; TCRdb stores just in-frame clones and leaves some out. The table shows approximately 280,000 clones, with approximately 78% occurring only once. The specimen was PBMCs or T cells enriched from blood (not recorded which). These receptors all come from a man aged 35 to 55 who had been exposed to COVID-19.

V gene TRBV2 combines with J gene TRBJ2-5; D is perhaps TRBD2 (6 bases). Looked up from germline, CDR1 is SNHLY and CDR2 is FYNNEI. Trimming took off 0 bases at V and 7 bases at J, with 15 bases between the two ends. The CDR3 has 15 amino acids. This chain's CDR3 is CASSEALGLSGTQYF. CDR3 bases: TGTGCCAGCAGTGAAGCGCTTGGCCTTAGCGGGACCCAGTACTTC.

J is TRBJ2-1 and V is TRBV4-1; the D gene is possibly TRBD2 (5 bases). The CDR3 covers 11 residues. Trimming stripped 8 bases from V and 7 bases from J, with 9 bases between. Per the germline V gene, CDR1 is MGHRA and CDR2 is YSYEKL. DNA of the CDR3: TGCGCCAGCTGGGAGCGGAATGAGCAGTTCTTC. This encodes CASWERNEQFF.

This sequence joins TRBV9 and TRBJ2-2; 11 bases fit TRBD2. The V and J ends lost 0 bases and 6 bases, in that order; junction bases with no gene match: 7. This CDR3 has 17 amino acids. Looked up from germline, CDR1 is SGDLS and CDR2 is YYNGEE. The CDR3 loop is CASSVDLLAGVPGELFF. In DNA, the CDR3 is TGTGCCAGCAGCGTAGATTTACTAGCGGGAGTCCCCGGGGAGCTGTTTTTT. The complete variable domain, with remaining parts taken from reference TRBV9 and TRBJ2-2, reads DSGVTQTPKHLITATGQRVTLRCSPRSGDLSVYWYQQSLDQGLQFLIQYYNGEERAKGNILERFSAQQFPDLHSELNLSSLELGDSALYFCASSVDLLAGVPGELFFGEGSRLTVL.

The chain is built from TRBV10-3 and TRBJ1-2; D possibly corresponds to TRBD1 (6 bases). Germline V gene lookup returns CDR1 ENHRY and CDR2 SYGVKD. The CDR3 contains 14 residues. Trimming pared 6 bases from V and 0 bases from J, leaving 11 bases between. CDR3 bases: TGTGCCATCAGCCCCGGACAGCCTAACTATGGCTACACCTTC. Amino acid sequence: CAISPGQPNYGYTF.

This clone was detected once. The rearrangement links TRBV27 to TRBJ1-1, with D uncertain. V shed 6 bases and J shed 8 bases, with 10 bases lying between them. The CDR3 covers 11 residues. Looked up from germline, CDR1 is MNHEY and CDR2 is SMNVEV (reference sequence). CDR3 bases: TGTGCCAGCAGCGGGAAAGGGGAAGCTTTCTTT. Residues: CASSGKGEAFF.

This chain uses TRBV9 with TRBJ1-2, with D perhaps matching TRBD1 (5 bases). CDR1 is SGDLS, CDR2 YYNGEE, per germline. Trimming left V 5 bases short and J 8 bases short, with 16 bases between. This CDR3 comprises 13 residues. CDR3: CASRKAGTGGYTF. For the CDR3, the DNA is TGTGCCAGCAGGAAAGCGGGGACGGGAGGCTACACCTTC.

The genes are TRBV19 and TRBJ2-3; unclear D gene. The CDR3 covers 15 residues. The germline CDR1 and CDR2 sequences are LNHDA and SQIVND (reference sequence). Trimming removed 4 bases at V and 0 bases at J, with 11 bases between. CDR3 nucleotides: TGTGCCAGTAGTAAACCAGGCCCAAGCACAGATACGCAGTATTTT. Amino acid sequence: CASSKPGPSTDTQYF.

V usage is TRBV5-4 and J usage is TRBJ2-5; 10 positions agree with TRBD2. The germline CDR1 and CDR2 sequences are SGHNT and YYREEE (reference sequence). The length of the CDR3 is 14 residues. V trimming: 6 bases; J trimming: 5 bases; junction bases outside the gene matches: 7. CDR3 loop: CASNQAGGSETQYF. DNA of the CDR3: TGTGCCAGCAACCAAGCGGGAGGGTCGGAGACCCAGTACTTC.

V usage is TRBV11-3 and J usage is TRBJ2-1; no clear D gene. CDR1 is SGHNT and CDR2 is YENEEA in the germline V gene. The CDR3 consists of 15 residues. V lost 1 base and J lost 0, with 7 bases in between. CDR3 nucleotides: TGTGCCAGCAGCTTAGTCCTGAGCTCCTACAATGAGCAGTTCTTC. Residues: CASSLVLSSYNEQFF.

The chain couples TRBV30 to TRBJ1-2; D unclear. Between the trimmed V and J ends, which lost 0 bases and 1 base, there was a span of 15 bases. The CDR3 loop spans 16 amino acids. Looked up from germline, CDR1 is GTSNPN and CDR2 is SVGIG (reference sequence). The CDR3, as DNA: TGTGCCTGGAGTGTAAATCAACAGAGAGTTAACTATGGCTACACCTTC. Protein: CAWSVNQQRVNYGYTF.

The chain carries TRBV11-2 and TRBJ1-4; the D gene is possibly TRBD1 (5 bases). The CDR3 totals 16 residues. Trimming pared 0 bases from V and 6 bases from J, leaving 14 bases between. The V gene's germline CDR1 is SGHAT and CDR2 FQNNGV. CDR3 DNA sequence: TGTGCCAGCAGCTTAGATTCTTGGGGGGTTGATGAAAAACTGTTTTTT. Translation gives CASSLDSWGVDEKLFF.

V usage is TRBV20-1 and J usage is TRBJ2-7, with TRBD1 matching over 9 bases. The length of the CDR3 is 14 residues. The V gene end was trimmed by 3 bases and the J gene end by 2 bases; junction bases not matched to a gene: 5. Germline V lookup: CDR1 DFQATT, CDR2 SNEGSKA (reference sequence). CDR3 in amino acids: CSASFGTGTYEQYF. DNA for the CDR3: TGCAGTGCTAGTTTCGGGACAGGGACCTACGAGCAGTACTTC.

V is TRBV10-2 and J is TRBJ2-3, with 10 bases matching TRBD2. V lost 6 bases to trimming and J lost 5 bases; unmatched junction nucleotides: 11. Germline V lookup: CDR1 WSHSY, CDR2 SAAADI. The CDR3 covers 16 residues. CDR3 protein: CASSNLAGVGGDTQYF. The CDR3, as DNA: TGCGCCAGCAGCAACCTAGCGGGAGTGGGGGGAGATACGCAGTATTTT.